The 25 T cell receptor beta chains below all came from one sample that was sequenced in a study of EBV T-cell therapy then PD-1 blockade in nasopharyngeal carcinoma. The antigens these receptors bind are not known. Time point here: 266 days after commencement of treatment, after nivolumab therapy. Noted treatment: AdE1-LMPpoly-expanded autologous EBV-specific T-cell therapy followed by anti-PD-1 nivolumab. This table comes from immunoSEQ multiplex PCR, and its TCRdb copy is limited to in-frame clones, with some not included. This sample has tens of thousands of clones, with 84% found just once. This sample comprised CD8+ T cells from blood, obtained at approximately day 260 from a patient whose treatment included autologous EBV-specific T cells and nivolumab. These receptors came from a man aged 40-55 years with nasopharyngeal carcinoma.

The chain couples TRBV28 to TRBJ1-2, with D unresolved. The CDR3 runs 14 residues. Trimming pared 3 bases from V and 1 base from J, leaving 9 bases between. The V gene's germline CDR1 is MDHEN and CDR2 SYDVKM. CDR3 region: CASSFRGFNYGYTF. The CDR3 region has the DNA TGTGCCAGCAGTTTTCGGGGATTTAACTATGGCTACACCTTC.

The chain recombines TRBV4-3 with TRBJ1-2; D unclear. The CDR3 extends over 15 amino acids. V gave up 3 bases and J gave up 3 bases, with 14 bases separating them. Germline-derived CDR1 and CDR2 are LGHNA and YSLEER. CDR3 sequence (DNA): TGCGCCAGCAGCCAGCCCTTGGCAGGAGACTATGGCTACACCTTC. It is translated as CASSQPLAGDYGYTF.

V usage is TRBV6-5 and J usage is TRBJ2-7, with a weak D call TRBD1 (6 bases). With 2 bases removed from V and 6 bases from J, the gap between germline ends came to 8 bases. The CDR3 spans 12 residues. Germline assignment: CDR1 MNHEY and CDR2 SVGAGI. CDR3 nucleotide sequence: TGTGCCAGCAGTTACGTAGGGGGCGAGCAGTACTTC. It translates to CASSYVGGEQYF.

V is TRBV2 and J is TRBJ1-1; the D gene is possibly TRBD1 (5 bases). The V end was cut by 5 bases, the J end by 0 bases, with 10 bases between. From germline, CDR1 is SNHLY and CDR2 FYNNEI. The CDR3 runs to 14 residues. Written as DNA, the CDR3 is TGTGCCAGCAGTTGGACAACTATGAACACTGAAGCTTTCTTT. It encodes CASSWTTMNTEAFF.

The chain combines TRBV19 with TRBJ1-5, with D perhaps matching TRBD1 (5 bases). Germline CDR1 and CDR2: LNHDA and SQIVND (reference sequence). With 6 bases removed from V and 1 base from J, the gap between germline ends came to 16 bases. The CDR3 runs to 16 residues. The CDR3 region is CASRQAGVRSNQPQHF. The CDR3 DNA reads TGTGCCAGTAGGCAGGCGGGGGTGAGAAGCAATCAGCCCCAGCATTTT.

The gene calls are TRBV4-2 and TRBJ1-2, with TRBD1 matching 8 bases. The CDR3 runs to 17 residues. Germline assignment: CDR1 LGHNA and CDR2 YNFKEQ. The V gene end was trimmed by 4 bases and the J gene end by 2 bases; junction bases not matched to a gene: 12. CDR3 residues: CASSLGDGQGGNYGYTF. In DNA, the CDR3 is TGTGCCAGCAGCCTTGGGGATGGACAGGGAGGAAACTATGGCTACACCTTC.

The chain employs TRBV7-9 and TRBJ1-1; the match to TRBD1 covers 9 bases. The V segment lost 0 bases and the J segment 6 bases; nucleotides outside the gene matches: 2. The CDR3 sequence is 14 residues long. In germline, CDR1 is SEHNR, CDR2 FQNEAQ (reference sequence). The CDR3 DNA reads TGTGCCAGCAGCTTAGCACAGGGGGCCGCTGAAGCTTTCTTT. Amino acids: CASSLAQGAAEAFF.

This clone showed up just a few times. V usage is TRBV14 and J usage is TRBJ1-2; D perhaps matches TRBD1 (5 bases). Trimming cost V 2 bases and J 3 bases, with 10 bases left between them. The CDR3 totals 14 residues. Germline values: CDR1 SGHDN, CDR2 FVKESK. The DNA of the CDR3 is TGTGCCAGCAGCCAACCGGGGGGGGACTATGGCTACACCTTC. Translation gives CASSQPGGDYGYTF.

The chain employs TRBV4-1 and TRBJ1-1; D may be TRBD1 (6 bases). Germline V gene data show CDR1 as MGHRA and CDR2 as YSYEKL. The CDR3 loop spans 14 amino acids. Trimming shortened V by 3 bases and J by 2 bases, and 10 bases separated the two germline ends. CDR3 nucleotides: TGCGCCAGCAGCCACCCCAGGGGAAACACTGAAGCTTTCTTT. Translation: CASSHPRGNTEAFF.

The chain combines TRBV7-9 with TRBJ1-1; possibly TRBD1 for D (6 bases). Deletions cut 4 bases from V and 3 bases from J, with 15 bases between. CDR3 length: 15 amino acids. Germline-derived CDR1 and CDR2 are SEHNR and FQNEAQ (reference sequence). CDR3 DNA sequence: TGTGCCAGCAGCTCAGGGGACGTCGGGCACACTGAAGCTTTCTTT. This gives the protein CASSSGDVGHTEAFF.

V and J are TRBV9 and TRBJ1-4, with D possibly being TRBD1 (6 bases). Germline CDR1 reads SGDLS; CDR2 reads YYNGEE. CDR3 length equals 15 residues. V was trimmed by 3 bases and J by 0 bases, leaving 9 bases between them. The CDR3 sequence: CASSGGGATNEKLFF. For the CDR3, the DNA is TGTGCCAGCAGCGGAGGGGGAGCAACTAATGAAAAACTGTTTTTT.

V is TRBV6-2 or TRBV6-3 and J is TRBJ1-5, with D perhaps matching TRBD1 (6 bases). Germline V gives CDR1 MNHEY, CDR2 SVGEGT. The CDR3 is 16 amino acids. The germline V and J ends were trimmed by 0 bases and 1 base, with 10 bases remaining between them. For the CDR3, the DNA is TGTGCCAGCAGTTACTCGCGGCAGGGGAGCAATCAGCCCCAGCATTTT. Protein: CASSYSRQGSNQPQHF.

The V call is TRBV6-4, the J call TRBJ2-1; 8 bases agree with TRBD2. The CDR3 length is 15 residues. CDR1 is MRHNA, CDR2 SNTAGT, per germline. The J segment lost 8 bases and the V segment lost 2 bases, leaving 8 bases of the junction unmatched. CDR3 nucleotide sequence: TGTGCCAGCAGTGACAGTCGGGGGGGCCTGGATGAGCAGTTCTTC. The encoded protein is CASSDSRGGLDEQFF.

This clone has more than one count but fewer than ten. The CDR3, as DNA: TGTGCCAGCAGCGGGACAGTCAATGAAAAACTGTTTTTT. Translating it yields CASSGTVNEKLFF. The chain couples TRBV7-9 to TRBJ1-4, with 7 bases aligning to TRBD1. V trimming: 5 bases; J trimming: 5 bases; junction bases outside the gene matches: 2. Germline CDR1 and CDR2: SEHNR and FQNEAQ (reference sequence). The CDR3 runs to 13 residues.

This clone was seen only once. V is TRBV12-3 or TRBV12-4 and J is TRBJ2-5; D is ambiguous. The V gene lost 8 bases and the J gene lost 0 bases, with 10 bases spanning the gap. This CDR3 comprises 13 residues. The CDR3 DNA reads TGTGCCAGCTCGCGCGATAACCAAGAGACCCAGTACTTC. As protein: CASSRDNQETQYF.

This clone was detected only once. The V gene is TRBV4-1, the J gene TRBJ2-7; possibly TRBD1 or TRBD2 for D (6 bases each). The germline V gene has CDR1 MGHRA and CDR2 YSYEKL. V was shortened by 0 bases and J by 2 bases, with 11 bases between the two germline ends. The CDR3 length is 15 residues. CDR3 sequence (DNA): TGCGCCAGCAGCCAAGATTGGGGGGCACCCTACGAGCAGTACTTC. Its translation is CASSQDWGAPYEQYF.

This chain connects TRBV7-9 to TRBJ2-2; weak D call: TRBD2 (5 bases). The CDR3 has 14 residues. Trimming shortened V by 7 bases and J by 8 bases, and 17 bases separated the two germline ends. Germline assignment: CDR1 SEHNR and CDR2 FQNEAQ (reference sequence). Here the CDR3 DNA reads TGTGCCAGCACCACGGACTGGTCCGGGGGGGAGCTGTTTTTT. It translates to CASTTDWSGGELFF. Supplemented by reference TRBV7-9 and TRBJ2-2, the full variable domain reads DTGVSQNPRHKITKRGQNVTFRCDPISEHNRLYWYRQTLGQGPEFLTYFQNEAQLEKSRLLSDRFSAERPKGSFSTLEIQRTEQGDSAMYLCASTTDWSGGELFFGEGSRLTVL.

The chain links TRBV5-4 to TRBJ1-2; 9 bases agree with TRBD1. With 2 bases clipped from V and 6 bases from J, the junction kept 11 bases outside the gene matches. The CDR3 runs to 16 residues. Germline lookup yields CDR1 SGHNT and CDR2 YYREEE (reference sequence). The CDR3 here is CASSFPPRGQGDGYTF. CDR3 bases: TGTGCCAGCAGCTTTCCCCCCAGGGGACAGGGCGATGGCTACACCTTC.

The rearrangement links TRBV4-3 to TRBJ1-5, with 7 bases fitting TRBD1. The V segment lost 0 bases and the J segment 6 bases; nucleotides outside the gene matches: 8. Germline lookup yields CDR1 LGHNA and CDR2 YSLEER. The CDR3 is made up of 16 amino acids. The CDR3 sequence is CASSQDWRDRVQPQHF. CDR3 in DNA: TGCGCCAGCAGCCAAGATTGGCGAGACAGGGTTCAGCCCCAGCATTTT.

The gene calls are TRBV5-8 and TRBJ2-7; D possibly corresponds to TRBD1 (5 bases). CDR1 SGHTS and CDR2 YDEGEE come from the germline V gene. The CDR3 sequence is 14 residues long. Trimming removed 1 base from V and 6 bases from J, with 14 bases in between. CDR3 protein: CASSLRDRASEQYF. The CDR3 DNA reads TGTGCCAGCAGCTTGCGCGACAGAGCTTCCGAGCAGTACTTC.

The J gene is TRBJ1-5, the V gene TRBV7-9; D perhaps matches TRBD1 (5 bases). This CDR3 region has 14 residues. Germline loops: CDR1 SEHNR, CDR2 FQNEAQ (reference sequence). Trimming removed 5 bases from V and 0 bases from J, with 8 bases in between. The CDR3 nucleotides read TGTGCCAGCAGCCGGGGGGGTAGCAATCAGCCCCAGCATTTT. Encoded protein: CASSRGGSNQPQHF.

V gene TRBV6-4 combines with J gene TRBJ2-1; 12 nucleotides line up with TRBD2. This CDR3 region has 16 residues. V lost 6 bases to trimming and J lost 9 bases; unmatched junction nucleotides: 12. The germline V gene has CDR1 MRHNA and CDR2 SNTAGT. CDR3 nucleotides: TGTGCCAGCAGCCCCGACGCTAGCGGGGGGGCGGCTGAGCAGTTCTTC. Encoded protein: CASSPDASGGAAEQFF.

The chain recombines TRBV9 with TRBJ2-3; 12 bases match TRBD2. Per the germline V gene, CDR1 is SGDLS and CDR2 is YYNGEE. The CDR3 spans 16 residues. The V segment lost 0 bases and the J segment 2 bases; nucleotides outside the gene matches: 1. CDR3 DNA: TGTGCCAGCAGCGTAGGGACTAGCGGGGTCACAGATACGCAGTATTTT. Protein product: CASSVGTSGVTDTQYF. The whole variable domain, remainder taken from reference TRBV9 and TRBJ2-3, is DSGVTQTPKHLITATGQRVTLRCSPRSGDLSVYWYQQSLDQGLQFLIQYYNGEERAKGNILERFSAQQFPDLHSELNLSSLELGDSALYFCASSVGTSGVTDTQYFGPGTRLTVL.

The chain employs TRBV5-6 and TRBJ1-2; D gene uncertain. The CDR3 loop spans 13 amino acids. Per the germline V gene, CDR1 is SGHDT and CDR2 is YYEEEE. V was cut by 1 base and J by 4 bases, with 8 bases left in between. The CDR3 reads CASSLSLGYGYTF. The CDR3 DNA reads as TGTGCCAGCAGCTTGAGTCTGGGCTATGGCTACACCTTC.

The chain uses TRBV7-9 and TRBJ1-4, with 7 bases matching TRBD1. Germline CDR1 SEHNR, CDR2 FQNEAQ (reference sequence). V lost 8 bases, J lost 8 bases, and 11 bases stayed unmatched. The CDR3 sequence is 14 residues long. This CDR3 is CASSQGGEREKLFF. Written as DNA, the CDR3 is TGTGCCAGCTCCCAGGGGGGTGAACGGGAAAAACTGTTTTTT.